This entry concerns a single T cell receptor beta chain. Both 60 Vbeta primers and 13 Jbeta primers went into the PCR. This table comes from immunoSEQ multiplex PCR, and its TCRdb copy is limited to in-frame clones, with some not included. This table has more than 85,000 clones, roughly four fifths appearing once. The sample belongs to a study of cytomegalovirus exposure and HLA in healthy donors. The CDR3 has 16 residues. The trim removed 1 base at V and 3 bases at J, leaving 3 bases unmatched. Germline CDR1 is SGHAT and CDR2 is FQDESV (reference sequence). This rearrangement joins TRBV11-1 to TRBJ2-3, with 11 bases matching TRBD1. Input material: PBMCs. The TCR originated in a male donor in good health and CMV-seropositive. CDR3: CASSLGRDRGTDTQYF. DNA of the CDR3: TGTGCCAGCAGCTTAGGAAGGGACAGGGGGACAGATACGCAGTATTTT.